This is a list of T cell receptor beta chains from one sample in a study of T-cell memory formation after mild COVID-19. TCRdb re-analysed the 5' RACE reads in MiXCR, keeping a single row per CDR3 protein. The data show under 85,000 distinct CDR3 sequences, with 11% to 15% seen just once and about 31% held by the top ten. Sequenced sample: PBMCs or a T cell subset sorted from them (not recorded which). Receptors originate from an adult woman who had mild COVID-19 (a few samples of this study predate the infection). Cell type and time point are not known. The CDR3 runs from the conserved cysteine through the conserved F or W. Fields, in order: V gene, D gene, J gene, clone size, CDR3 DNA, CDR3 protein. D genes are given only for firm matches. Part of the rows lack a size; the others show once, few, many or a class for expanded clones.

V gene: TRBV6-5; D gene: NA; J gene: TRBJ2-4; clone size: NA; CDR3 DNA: TGTGCCAGCGGCGCCCTAGGGGACATTCAGTACTTC; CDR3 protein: CASGALGDIQYF
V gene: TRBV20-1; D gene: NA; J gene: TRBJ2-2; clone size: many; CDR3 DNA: TGCAGTGCTAGAGATGGCAGGGAGAACGGGGAGCTGTTTTTT; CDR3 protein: CSARDGRENGELFF
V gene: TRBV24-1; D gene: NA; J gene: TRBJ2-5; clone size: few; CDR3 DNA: TGTGCCACCAGTGATTCGTATTACTTC; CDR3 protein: CATSDSYYF
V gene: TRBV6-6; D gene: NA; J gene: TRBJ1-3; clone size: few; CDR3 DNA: TGTGCCAGCAGTTACGCACACAGAGCCGTGAGCTCTGGAAACACCATATATTTT; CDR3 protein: CASSYAHRAVSSGNTIYF
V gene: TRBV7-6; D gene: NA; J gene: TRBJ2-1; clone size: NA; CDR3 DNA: TGTGCCAGCAGCTTATATTGGTCCCCTCCGGACAATGAGCAGTTCTTC; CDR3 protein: CASSLYWSPPDNEQFF
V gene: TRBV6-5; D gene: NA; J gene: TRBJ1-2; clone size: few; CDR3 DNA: TGTGCCAGCAGACCAAGGGGCTCTAACTATGGCTACACCTTC; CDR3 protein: CASRPRGSNYGYTF
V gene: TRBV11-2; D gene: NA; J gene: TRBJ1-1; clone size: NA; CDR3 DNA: TGTGCCAGCAGCCCACCAGGGAGTCGCCTTGAAGCTTTCTTT; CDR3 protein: CASSPPGSRLEAFF
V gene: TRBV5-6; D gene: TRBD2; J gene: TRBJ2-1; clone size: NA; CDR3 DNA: TGTGCCAGCAGCCTCGGGGGGGCTTCCTACAATGAGCAGTTCTTC; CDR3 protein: CASSLGGASYNEQFF
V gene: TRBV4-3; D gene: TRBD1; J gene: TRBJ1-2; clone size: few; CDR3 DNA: TGCGCCAGCAGCCAAGATCTGGAGACAGGGGGCACCCGAGAACCTGGCTACACCTTC; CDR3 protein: CASSQDLETGGTREPGYTF
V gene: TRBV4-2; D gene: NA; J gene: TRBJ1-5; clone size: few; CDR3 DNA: TGTGCCAGCAGCCAAGAGTCGGCAGCGGCCCGGCAGCCCCAGCATTTT; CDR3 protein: CASSQESAAARQPQHF
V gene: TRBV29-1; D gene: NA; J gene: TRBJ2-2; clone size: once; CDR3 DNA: TGCAGCGCAACCGGGACACCCTACACCGGGGAGCCGTTTTTT; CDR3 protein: CSATGTPYTGEPFF
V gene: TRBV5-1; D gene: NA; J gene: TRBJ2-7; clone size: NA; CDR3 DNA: TGCGCCAGCAGCTCTGGGGTAGGGAACTACGAGCAGTACTTC; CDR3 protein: CASSSGVGNYEQYF
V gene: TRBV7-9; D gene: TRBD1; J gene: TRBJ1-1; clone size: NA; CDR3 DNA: TGTGCCAGCAGCCCCCAACCCGGACAGGGGAACACTGAAGCTTTCTTT; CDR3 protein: CASSPQPGQGNTEAFF
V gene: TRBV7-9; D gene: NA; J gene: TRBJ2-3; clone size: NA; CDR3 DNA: TGTGCCAGTACCCTCACAGATACGCAGTATTTT; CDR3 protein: CASTLTDTQYF
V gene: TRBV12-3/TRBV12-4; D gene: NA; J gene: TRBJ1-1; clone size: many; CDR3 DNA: TGTGCCAGCAGTTTCGGACGGATAACTGAAGCTTTCTTT; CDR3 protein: CASSFGRITEAFF
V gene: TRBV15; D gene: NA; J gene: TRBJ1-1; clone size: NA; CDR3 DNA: TGTGCCACCACCCCCCGGGGGAACACTGAAGCTTTCTTT; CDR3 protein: CATTPRGNTEAFF
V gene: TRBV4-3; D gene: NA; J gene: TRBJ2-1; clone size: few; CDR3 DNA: TGCGCCAGCAGCCAAGTTGCGGCTGCTCCCGCTGAGCAGTTCTTC; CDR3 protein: CASSQVAAAPAEQFF
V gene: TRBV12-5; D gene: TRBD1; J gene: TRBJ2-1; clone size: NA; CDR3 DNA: TGTGCTAGTGGTTTGGTCAACTCTTTGGGGACAGGGGAGTACAATGAGCAGTTCTTC; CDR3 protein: CASGLVNSLGTGEYNEQFF
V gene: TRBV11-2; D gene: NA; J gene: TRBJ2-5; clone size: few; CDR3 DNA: TGTGCCAGCAGCTTAGCAGAGACCCAGTACTTC; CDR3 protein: CASSLAETQYF
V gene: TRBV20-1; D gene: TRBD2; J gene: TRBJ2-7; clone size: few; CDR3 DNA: TGCAGTGCTAGAGATTTCACCGGGACTAGCGGGAACTACGAGCAGTACTTC; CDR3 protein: CSARDFTGTSGNYEQYF
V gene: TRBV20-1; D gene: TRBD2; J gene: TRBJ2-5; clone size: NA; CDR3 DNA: TGCAGTGCTAAATTCCGCAGATCCGGGGGTCTAGCGGGCGGGAAAGTTCAAGAGACCCAGTACTTC; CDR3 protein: CSAKFRRSGGLAGGKVQETQYF
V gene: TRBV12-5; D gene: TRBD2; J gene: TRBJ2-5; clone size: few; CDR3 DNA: TGTGCTAGTGGTTTGGGGACTAGCGGGGGCGAGACCCAGTACTTC; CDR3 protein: CASGLGTSGGETQYF
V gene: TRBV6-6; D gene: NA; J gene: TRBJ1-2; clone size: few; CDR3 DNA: TGTGCCCTACAGGGTTTGGATGGCTACACCTTC; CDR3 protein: CALQGLDGYTF
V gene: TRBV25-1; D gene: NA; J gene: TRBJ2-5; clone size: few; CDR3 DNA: TGTGCCAGCAGTGAATTCTCACAGAAGATGGAGACCCAGTACTTC; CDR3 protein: CASSEFSQKMETQYF
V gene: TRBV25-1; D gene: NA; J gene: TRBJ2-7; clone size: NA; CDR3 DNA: TGTGCCAGCAGTGATGCAGGCAGGTCCGGCTACGAGCAGTACTTC; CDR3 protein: CASSDAGRSGYEQYF
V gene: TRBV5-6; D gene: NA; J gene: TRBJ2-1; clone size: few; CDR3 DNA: TGTGCCAGCAGCCCGGACTACTACAATGAGCAGTTCTTC; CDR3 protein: CASSPDYYNEQFF
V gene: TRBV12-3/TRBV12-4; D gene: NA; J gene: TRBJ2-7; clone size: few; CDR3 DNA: TGTGCCAGCGGACCCCCCTACGAGCAGTACTTC; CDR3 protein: CASGPPYEQYF
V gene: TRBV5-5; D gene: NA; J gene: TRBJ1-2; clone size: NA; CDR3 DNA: TGTGCCAGCAGCTTGGTTTTCGTCGACAGGACGAACTATGGCTACACCTTC; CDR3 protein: CASSLVFVDRTNYGYTF
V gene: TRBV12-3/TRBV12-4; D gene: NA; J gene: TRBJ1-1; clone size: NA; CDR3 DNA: TGTGCCAGCAGTTTGACCCGGGGGGGAACTGAAGCTTTCTTT; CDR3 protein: CASSLTRGGTEAFF
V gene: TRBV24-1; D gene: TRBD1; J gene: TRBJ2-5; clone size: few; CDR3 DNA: TGTGCCACCAGGGAAGCACAGGGGGCAGGAGAGACCCAGTACTTC; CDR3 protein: CATREAQGAGETQYF
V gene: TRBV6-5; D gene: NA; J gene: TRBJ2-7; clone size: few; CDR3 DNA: TGTGCCAGCAGTTACTCGAGTGACAGGAGGGGTCAGGTGCAGTACTTC; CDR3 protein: CASSYSSDRRGQVQYF
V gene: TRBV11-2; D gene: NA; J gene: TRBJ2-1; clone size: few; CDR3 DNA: TGTGCCAGCAGCTTAGAAGTGGACAGTCACAATGAGCAGTTCTTC; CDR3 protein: CASSLEVDSHNEQFF
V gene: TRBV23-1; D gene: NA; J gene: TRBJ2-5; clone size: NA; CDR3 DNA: TGCGCCAGCAGTGCACAAAACAGGGATGGAGAGACCCAGTACTTC; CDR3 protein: CASSAQNRDGETQYF
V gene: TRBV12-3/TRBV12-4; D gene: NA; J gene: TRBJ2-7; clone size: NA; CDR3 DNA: TGTGCCAGCAGTTTAAGGTTTTCCTACGAGCAGTACTTC; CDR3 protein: CASSLRFSYEQYF
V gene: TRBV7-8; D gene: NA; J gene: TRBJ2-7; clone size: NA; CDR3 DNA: TGTGCCAGCAGCTTAGTGGGGGAGATCGAGCAGTACTTC; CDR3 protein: CASSLVGEIEQYF
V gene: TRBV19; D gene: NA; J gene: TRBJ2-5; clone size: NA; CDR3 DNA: TGTGCCAGTAGTGACCGGGTCCAAGAGACCCAGTACTTC; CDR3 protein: CASSDRVQETQYF
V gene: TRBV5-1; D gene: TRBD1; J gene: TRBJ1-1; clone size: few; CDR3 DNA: TGCGCCAGCAGCCAGCATGACAGGGTTCCAACTGAAGCTTTCTTT; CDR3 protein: CASSQHDRVPTEAFF
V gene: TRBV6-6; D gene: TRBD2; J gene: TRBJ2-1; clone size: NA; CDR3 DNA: TGTGCCAGCAGTTATCCCAGACTAGCGGGAGGCGTACATGAGCAGTTCTTC; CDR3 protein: CASSYPRLAGGVHEQFF
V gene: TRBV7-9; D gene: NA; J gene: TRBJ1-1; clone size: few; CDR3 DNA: TGTGCCAGCAGCCTCCCCAGTCAAACTGAAGCTTTCTTT; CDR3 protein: CASSLPSQTEAFF
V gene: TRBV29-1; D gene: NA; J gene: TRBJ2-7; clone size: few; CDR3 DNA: TGCAGCGTAGCCGATACAGGGCTCTCCTACGAGCAGTACTTC; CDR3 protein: CSVADTGLSYEQYF
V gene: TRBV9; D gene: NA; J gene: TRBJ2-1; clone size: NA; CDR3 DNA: TGTGCCAGCAGCGGCCACATACGGCAGGATGAGCAGTTCTTC; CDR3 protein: CASSGHIRQDEQFF
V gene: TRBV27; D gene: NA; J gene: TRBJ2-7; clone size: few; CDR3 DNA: TGTGCCAGCAGCCGGACAGCAGGCGAGCAGTACTTC; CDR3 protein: CASSRTAGEQYF
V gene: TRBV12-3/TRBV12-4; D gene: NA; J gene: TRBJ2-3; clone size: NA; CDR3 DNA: TGTGCCAGCAGTACACATGACCCAAGAGGCACAGATACGCAGTATTTT; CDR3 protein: CASSTHDPRGTDTQYF
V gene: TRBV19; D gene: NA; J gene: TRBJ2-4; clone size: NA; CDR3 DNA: TGTGCCAGTAGCCCTCGCCCCATCCATTTGAACATTCAGTACTTC; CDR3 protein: CASSPRPIHLNIQYF
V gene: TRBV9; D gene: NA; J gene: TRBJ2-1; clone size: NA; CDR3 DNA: TGTGCCAGCAGCGTAGCTGAAGGGCCTGAGCAGTTCTTC; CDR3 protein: CASSVAEGPEQFF
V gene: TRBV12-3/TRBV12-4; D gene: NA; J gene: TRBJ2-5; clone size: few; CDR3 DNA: TGTGCCAGCAGTCCCGAAAGCGGGGAGACCCAGTACTTC; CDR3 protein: CASSPESGETQYF
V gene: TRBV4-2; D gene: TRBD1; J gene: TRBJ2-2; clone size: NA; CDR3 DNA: TGTGCCAGCAGCGGCGACCGGGACAGAAACACCGGGGAGCTGTTTTTT; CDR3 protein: CASSGDRDRNTGELFF
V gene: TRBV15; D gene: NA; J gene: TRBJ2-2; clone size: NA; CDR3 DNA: TGTGCCACCGGGTCACGGATAAACACCGGGGAGCTGTTTTTT; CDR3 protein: CATGSRINTGELFF
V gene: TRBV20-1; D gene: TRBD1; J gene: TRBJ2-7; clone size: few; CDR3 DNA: TGCAGTGCTAACCCGACAGGGATTGTCTCCTACGAGCAGTACTTC; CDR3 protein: CSANPTGIVSYEQYF
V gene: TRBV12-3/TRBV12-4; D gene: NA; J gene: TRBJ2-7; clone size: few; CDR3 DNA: TGTGCCAGCAGTTTAAGGGCAGCCTACGAGCAGTACTTC; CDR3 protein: CASSLRAAYEQYF
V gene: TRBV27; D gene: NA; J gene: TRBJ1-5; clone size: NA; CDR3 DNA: TGTGCCAGCAGCCCGACAGAAAGCAATCAGCCCCAGCATTTT; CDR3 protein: CASSPTESNQPQHF
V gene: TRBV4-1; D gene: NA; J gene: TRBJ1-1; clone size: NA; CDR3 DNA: TGCGCCAGCAGCCAAGATTCCCACACCGCCTCGAGAACTGAAGCTTTCTTT; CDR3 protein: CASSQDSHTASRTEAFF
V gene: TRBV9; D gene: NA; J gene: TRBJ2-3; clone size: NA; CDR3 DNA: TGTGCCAGCAGCGTACAGGGCCCCCACACAGATACGCAGTATTTT; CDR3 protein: CASSVQGPHTDTQYF
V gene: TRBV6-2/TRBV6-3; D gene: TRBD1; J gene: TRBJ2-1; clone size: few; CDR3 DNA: TGTGCCAGCAGTTATAGGACAGGGCCCTACAATGAGCAGTTCTTC; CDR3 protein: CASSYRTGPYNEQFF
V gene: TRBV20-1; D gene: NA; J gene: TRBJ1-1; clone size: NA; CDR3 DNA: TGCAGTGTCCCCGCCCCTCGACTACCTGAAGCTTTCTTT; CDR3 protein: CSVPAPRLPEAFF
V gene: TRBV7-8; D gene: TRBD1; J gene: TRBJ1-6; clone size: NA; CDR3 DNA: TGTGCCAGCAGCCCCCAGGGGGACAGGCCAAATTCACCCCTCCACTTT; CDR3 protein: CASSPQGDRPNSPLHF
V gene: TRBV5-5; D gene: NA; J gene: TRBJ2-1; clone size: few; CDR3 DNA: TGTGCCAGCAGCACATTACCCGGAAACAATGAGCAGTTCTTC; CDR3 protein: CASSTLPGNNEQFF
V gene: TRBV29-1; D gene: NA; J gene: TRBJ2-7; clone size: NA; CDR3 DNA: TGCAGCGTTTTCAGCCCGGGGTCCTACGAGCAGTACTTC; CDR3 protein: CSVFSPGSYEQYF